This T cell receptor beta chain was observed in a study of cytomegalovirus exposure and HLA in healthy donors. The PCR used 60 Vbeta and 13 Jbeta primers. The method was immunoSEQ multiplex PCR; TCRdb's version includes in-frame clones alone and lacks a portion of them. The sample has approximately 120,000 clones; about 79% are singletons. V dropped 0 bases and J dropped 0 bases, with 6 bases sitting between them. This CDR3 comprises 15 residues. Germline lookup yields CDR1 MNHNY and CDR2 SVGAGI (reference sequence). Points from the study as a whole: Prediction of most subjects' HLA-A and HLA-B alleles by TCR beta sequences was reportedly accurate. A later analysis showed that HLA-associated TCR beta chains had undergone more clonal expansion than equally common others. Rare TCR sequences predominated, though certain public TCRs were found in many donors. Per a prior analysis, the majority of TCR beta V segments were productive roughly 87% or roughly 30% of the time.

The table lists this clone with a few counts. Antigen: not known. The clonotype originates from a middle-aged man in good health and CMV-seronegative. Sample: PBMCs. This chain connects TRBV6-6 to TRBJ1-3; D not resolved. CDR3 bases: TGTGCCAGCAGTTACTCTCCGTACTCTGGAAACACCATATATTTT. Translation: CASSYSPYSGNTIYF.